Following are 7 T cell receptor beta chains from one sample sequenced in a study of blood T cells in healthy people across ages. A second PCR of about 7 to 12 cycles used a sample-barcoded 5' primer and a J-beta primer mix. TCRdb reprocessed the 5' RACE reads via MiXCR and lists one record per CDR3 protein. The sample lists approximately 600,000 distinct CDR3 sequences; 58% were seen once. The sequenced sample consisted of blood. These receptors all stem from a man between 60 and 75 years old in good health.

V usage is TRBV20-1 and J usage is TRBJ2-1; the match to TRBD1 covers 7 bases. Germline lookup yields CDR1 DFQATT and CDR2 SNEGSKA (reference sequence). The CDR3 consists of 14 residues. V trimming: 1 base; J trimming: 4 bases; junction bases outside the gene matches: 4. The CDR3 DNA reads TGCAGTGCTAGAGCGGGGACAGTTTACAATGAGCAGTTCTTC. This translates into CSARAGTVYNEQFF.

The rearrangement links TRBV20-1 to TRBJ1-4; D possibly corresponds to TRBD1 (6 bases). Germline loops: CDR1 DFQATT, CDR2 SNEGSKA (reference sequence). The CDR3 sequence is 15 residues long. V lost 0 bases, J lost 8 bases, and 16 bases lay in between. CDR3 sequence: CSARDPARGEEKLFF. The CDR3 DNA sequence: TGCAGTGCTAGAGATCCGGCCAGGGGCGAGGAAAAACTGTTTTTT.

The chain employs TRBV12-3 or TRBV12-4 and TRBJ2-4; D remains ambiguous. This CDR3 has 16 residues. V was cut by 2 bases and J by 0 bases, with 11 bases left in between. The CDR3 region is CASSLPQTIAKNIQYF. The CDR3 nucleotides are TGTGCCAGCAGTTTACCCCAGACCATAGCCAAAAACATTCAGTACTTC.

The J gene is TRBJ2-5, the V gene TRBV6-5; D remains ambiguous. The CDR3 consists of 10 residues. V lost 4 bases and J 11 bases, leaving 8 bases between the germline ends. Germline V gene lookup returns CDR1 MNHEY and CDR2 SVGAGI. CDR3 protein: CASSSHVQYF. CDR3 sequence (DNA): TGTGCCAGCAGTTCCCACGTGCAGTACTTC.

CDR3 sequence (DNA): TGCAGTCTTGGAAGGGACGCATCCTACGAGCAGTACTTC. Protein product: CSLGRDASYEQYF. The V gene is TRBV20-1, the J gene TRBJ2-4, with D tentatively TRBD1 or TRBD2 (5 bases each). The DNA end lines up better with TRBJ2-7; the J call may be wrong. Germline loops: CDR1 DFQATT, CDR2 SNEGSKA (reference sequence). CDR3 size: 13 residues.

The table lists this clonotype with a few counts. The chain carries TRBV7-2 and TRBJ2-1; D is perhaps TRBD1 or TRBD2 (5 bases each). Trimming took 3 bases from V and 3 from J, leaving 21 bases between them. This CDR3 has 18 amino acids. The germline V gene encodes CDR1 SGHTA and CDR2 FQGNSA. The CDR3 is CASSFRGAVTKSYNEQFF. CDR3 bases: TGTGCCAGCAGCTTTCGAGGGGCCGTAACGAAAAGCTACAATGAGCAGTTCTTC.

The table lists this clonotype with a few counts. This chain uses TRBV7-7 with TRBJ2-5; TRBD2 is a possible D gene (5 bases). The V end lost 5 bases, the J end lost 5 bases, and 12 bases lay between the germline ends. Germline CDR1 and CDR2: SSHAT and FNYEAQ (reference sequence). The CDR3 consists of 13 residues. CDR3 in DNA: TGTGCCAGCAGCCTCGCTAGCCGGGAGACCCAGTACTTC. This translates into CASSLASRETQYF.